These 16 T cell receptor beta chains originate from one sample sequenced in a study of response to subunit inactivated influenza vaccine. Each CDR3 protein gets one entry after TCRdb re-called the RT-PCR reads with MiXCR. In the table there are roughly 780,000 distinct CDR3 sequences, roughly 20% of which are singletons. The sample here was PBMCs from blood, taken around 5 days after vaccination. The receptors come from a man over 45 who received an inactivated influenza vaccine.

The V call is TRBV29-1, the J call TRBJ2-2; 9 bases match TRBD1. Per germline, CDR1 SQVTM and CDR2 ANQGSEA. Trimming took 4 bases from V and 4 from J; bases not matched to a gene: 4. The CDR3 extends over 14 amino acids. Here the CDR3 DNA reads TGCAGCGTTGGAAGGACAGGGGTCACCGGGGAGCTGTTTTTT. Its protein is CSVGRTGVTGELFF.

This clonotype has more than one count but fewer than ten. V usage is TRBV5-5 and J usage is TRBJ2-1; tentatively, D is TRBD1 (6 bases). The CDR3 covers 15 residues. V was shortened by 3 bases and J by 2 bases, with 12 bases between the two germline ends. Germline V gene sequence: CDR1 SGHKS, CDR2 YYEKEE (reference sequence). This chain's CDR3 is CASSSLTGPYNEQFF. Here the CDR3 DNA reads TGTGCCAGCAGCTCGCTTACAGGGCCCTACAATGAGCAGTTCTTC.

The chain couples TRBV20-1 to TRBJ2-7, with D perhaps assigned TRBD1 or TRBD2 (5 bases each). Germline-derived CDR1 and CDR2 are DFQATT and SNEGSKA (reference sequence). The length of the CDR3 is 14 residues. The ends were cut back, 5 bases at V and 7 bases at J, with 21 bases in the middle. The CDR3 reads CSALYRDRRSEQYF. The CDR3 region has the DNA TGCAGTGCTCTTTACCGGGACCGGAGGTCTGAGCAGTACTTC.

The J gene is TRBJ2-1, the V gene TRBV6-1, with a possible D match to TRBD1 (6 bases). The CDR3 loop spans 16 amino acids. The V end was cut by 4 bases, the J end by 5 bases, with 18 bases between. Germline CDR1 and CDR2: MNHNS and SASEGT. This chain's CDR3 is CASSALCRGYNNEQFF. CDR3 DNA sequence: TGTGCCAGCAGTGCCCTGTGCAGGGGCTATAACAATGAGCAGTTCTTC.

The gene calls are TRBV28 and TRBJ2-1, with D maybe TRBD1 (5 bases). Trimming shortened V by 5 bases and J by 6 bases, and 11 bases separated the two germline ends. The germline V gene encodes CDR1 MDHEN and CDR2 SYDVKM. CDR3 length: 13 amino acids. In nucleotides, the CDR3 is TGTGCCAGCAGTCGGCCGACAGCCAATGAGCAGTTCTTC. Protein product: CASSRPTANEQFF.

This clonotype was recorded a few times. V is TRBV7-2 and J is TRBJ2-5, with D perhaps TRBD2 (6 bases). The CDR3 sequence is 12 residues long. V was trimmed by 1 base and J by 8 bases, leaving 8 bases between them. The V gene's germline CDR1 is SGHTA and CDR2 FQGNSA. CDR3 in DNA: TGTGCCAGCAGCTTAGAGGGAGGTACCCAGTACTTC. This translates into CASSLEGGTQYF. Using reference TRBV7-2 and TRBJ2-5 for the parts outside the CDR3, the full variable domain is GAGVSQSPSNKVTEKGKDVELRCDPISGHTALYWYRQSLGQGLEFLIYFQGNSAPDKSGLPSDRFSAERTGGSVSTLTIQRTQQEDSAVYLCASSLEGGTQYFGPGTRLLVL.

V usage is TRBV20-1 and J usage is TRBJ1-5; D is perhaps TRBD1 (6 bases). V was trimmed by 6 bases and J by 2 bases, leaving 11 bases between them. This CDR3 has 13 amino acids. Germline V gene sequence: CDR1 DFQATT, CDR2 SNEGSKA (reference sequence). The CDR3 DNA sequence: TGCAGTGCAGCTAGACAGGGCAATCAGCCCCAGCATTTT. It specifies CSAARQGNQPQHF.

This clonotype was detected only a few times. This CDR3 is CASSYFRSETQYF. CDR3 in DNA: TGTGCCAGCAGTTATTTCCGATCGGAGACCCAGTACTTC. The chain carries TRBV6-2 or TRBV6-3 and TRBJ2-5; no clear D gene. Germline CDR1 MNHEY, CDR2 SVGEGT. The CDR3 is made up of 13 amino acids. Trimming pared 3 bases from V and 5 bases from J, leaving 10 bases between.

In its sample, this clonotype was seen a few times. The rearrangement links TRBV10-2 to TRBJ2-3; 10 bases fit TRBD2. J was trimmed by 5 bases and V by 2 bases; bases with no gene match: 7. Germline lookup yields CDR1 WSHSY and CDR2 SAAADI. The CDR3 length is 16 residues. The CDR3 sequence: CASSEGASGGLDTQYF. The DNA of the CDR3 is TGCGCCAGCAGTGAGGGGGCTAGCGGGGGTTTAGATACGCAGTATTTT.

V and J are TRBV2 and TRBJ2-3; 13 nucleotides agree with TRBD2. The J segment lost 2 bases and the V segment lost 11 bases, leaving 16 bases of the junction unmatched. This CDR3 comprises 18 residues. The V gene's germline CDR1 is SNHLY and CDR2 FYNNEI. CDR3 sequence reads: CAFSLRGLAGRFTDTQYF. The CDR3 nucleotides read TGTGCCTTCAGTCTCCGGGGACTAGCGGGGAGATTCACAGATACGCAGTATTTT. Looking up the rest from reference TRBV2 and TRBJ2-3 gives the full variable domain: EPEVTQTPSHQVTQMGQEVILRCVPISNHLYFYWYRQILGQKVEFLVSFYNNEISEKSEIFDDQFSVERPDGSNFTLKIRSTKLEDSAMYFCAFSLRGLAGRFTDTQYFGPGTRLTVL.

The chain couples TRBV5-1 to TRBJ1-1; possibly TRBD1 for D (5 bases). Germline CDR1 is SGHRS and CDR2 is YFSETQ. V lost 2 bases and J 3 bases, leaving 8 bases between the germline ends. The CDR3 runs to 13 residues. CDR3 coding DNA: TGCGCCAGCAGCTTCGGCAGGGACACTGAAGCTTTCTTT. This gives the protein CASSFGRDTEAFF.

This clonotype was found a few times. The gene calls are TRBV12-3 or TRBV12-4 and TRBJ1-5, with 7 bases identical to TRBD1. J was trimmed by 10 bases and V by 5 bases; bases with no gene match: 14. The CDR3 sequence is 15 residues long. CDR3 coding DNA: TGTGCCAGCAGTGGGAAGACAGGGCCCCGGGAACCCCAGCATTTT. Translating it yields CASSGKTGPREPQHF.

In its sample, this clonotype was seen a few times. The chain is built from TRBV2 and TRBJ2-7; TRBD2 matches at 10 bases. This CDR3 comprises 14 residues. The germline gives CDR1 SNHLY, CDR2 FYNNEI. The J segment lost 5 bases and the V segment lost 11 bases, leaving 12 bases of the junction unmatched. Here the CDR3 DNA reads TGTGCCTCACTCCGGGGGCTAGCGGGAGACGAGCAGTACTTC. Amino acid sequence: CASLRGLAGDEQYF.

The rearrangement uses TRBV20-1 and TRBJ2-1, with 10 bases that match TRBD2. The CDR3 covers 14 residues. Germline V CDR1 and CDR2: DFQATT, SNEGSKA (reference sequence). Losses at the gene ends were 3 bases for V and 6 bases for J; bases not matched to a gene: 5. The CDR3 nucleotides are TGCAGTGCTAGTAGGCTAGCGGGGGCCAATGAGCAGTTCTTC. It translates to CSASRLAGANEQFF.

This chain joins TRBV6-2 or TRBV6-3 and TRBJ2-7; 8 positions agree with TRBD1. The CDR3 sequence is 14 residues long. Losses at the gene ends were 7 bases for V and 7 bases for J; bases not matched to a gene: 12. The germline CDR1 and CDR2 sequences are MNHEY and SVGEGT. The CDR3 is CASNRGTGYWEQYF. As DNA, the CDR3 is TGTGCCAGCAACCGAGGGACAGGCTATTGGGAGCAGTACTTC.

This clonotype has more than one count but fewer than ten. The chain uses TRBV6-2 or TRBV6-3 and TRBJ1-5; 9 bases fit TRBD1. CDR1 MNHEY and CDR2 SVGEGT come from the germline V gene. The CDR3 runs to 13 residues. V lost 9 bases to trimming and J lost 3 bases; unmatched junction nucleotides: 3. The CDR3 DNA reads as TGTGCCAGAGGACAGGGGCCCAATCAGCCCCAGCATTTT. This gives the protein CARGQGPNQPQHF.